What follows are 29 T cell receptor beta chains derived from one specimen sequenced in a study of blood T cell repertoires in COVID-19. The data were produced by immunoSEQ multiplex PCR, yet TCRdb's version contains in-frame clones alone and is incomplete. The sample includes about 120,000 clones, around 87% of them seen just once. The sequenced material came from peripheral blood. These receptors came from a woman aged 55 to 70 with COVID-19, enrolled during active disease.

This clone was detected once. V usage is TRBV6-2 or TRBV6-3 and J usage is TRBJ1-5; D possibly corresponds to TRBD1 (6 bases). The V gene lost 0 bases and the J gene lost 5 bases, with 11 bases spanning the gap. The CDR3 consists of 15 residues. CDR1 MNHEY and CDR2 SVGEGT come from the germline V gene. The CDR3 loop is CASSYSRGGDQPQHF. The CDR3 DNA sequence: TGTGCCAGCAGTTACTCGCGTGGGGGCGATCAGCCCCAGCATTTT.

CDR3 bases: TGTGCCAGCAGCGTAGGGACTAGCGTCAAAGATACGCAGTATTTT. Translated: CASSVGTSVKDTQYF. The V and J genes are TRBV9 and TRBJ2-3, with 9 bases that match TRBD2. The CDR3 is 15 amino acids. The trim removed 0 bases at V and 5 bases at J, leaving 4 bases unmatched. The germline gives CDR1 SGDLS, CDR2 YYNGEE.

V gene TRBV6-6 combines with J gene TRBJ2-2, with 12 bases that match TRBD1. CDR3 size: 15 residues. CDR1 is MNHNY and CDR2 is SVGAGI in the germline V gene (reference sequence). V dropped 7 bases and J dropped 5; count of bases not matched to a gene: 5. Here the CDR3 DNA reads TGTGCCAGCAAAGGGGGACAGGGGGCTACCGGGGAGCTGTTTTTT. Protein product: CASKGGQGATGELFF.

This chain uses TRBV7-9 with TRBJ2-7, with 9 bases fitting TRBD1. The V segment lost 5 bases and the J segment 2 bases; nucleotides outside the gene matches: 7. CDR3 size: 15 residues. The germline V gene encodes CDR1 SEHNR and CDR2 FQNEAQ (reference sequence). The CDR3 is CASSLGTGLTYEQYF. The CDR3 DNA follows: TGTGCCAGCAGCCTCGGGACAGGGCTCACCTACGAGCAGTACTTC.

The V and J genes are TRBV9 and TRBJ2-3, with D perhaps TRBD2 (6 bases). V was shortened by 8 bases and J by 5 bases, with 15 bases between the two germline ends. The CDR3 extends over 13 amino acids. Germline loops: CDR1 SGDLS, CDR2 YYNGEE. CDR3 sequence (DNA): TGTGCCAGTTCAGGGAGGAGGGGAGATACGCAGTATTTT. Translating gives CASSGRRGDTQYF.

This chain uses TRBV7-2 with TRBJ1-2, with TRBD1 matching 8 bases. This CDR3 spans 13 amino acids. Germline V gene lookup returns CDR1 SGHTA and CDR2 FQGNSA. J lost 8 bases, V lost 1 base, and 3 bases had no gene match. CDR3 nucleotide sequence: TGTGCCAGCAGCTTAGGGACAGGGCAAGGCTACACCTTC. This gives the protein CASSLGTGQGYTF.

The chain employs TRBV25-1 and TRBJ2-1; TRBD1 is a possible D gene (5 bases). CDR1 MGHDK and CDR2 SYGVNS come from the germline V gene. Trimming cost V 1 base and J 0 bases, with 16 bases left between them. The CDR3 is 18 amino acids. The CDR3 region has the DNA TGTGCCAGCAGTGAATCTGCAGGGCGACCGAGCTCCTACAATGAGCAGTTCTTC. It translates to CASSESAGRPSSYNEQFF.

The rearrangement uses TRBV12-1 and TRBJ2-1; the D call of TRBD1 is as the table states it, not checked on the DNA. TRBV12-1 is recorded as a pseudogene. This CDR3 has 16 residues. The CDR3 nucleotides read TGTGCCAGCAGCTTTGCCCCCCCAACCAGATACAATGAGCAGTTCTTC. Its translation is CASSFAPPTRYNEQFF.

This chain uses TRBV19 with TRBJ2-2; weak D call: TRBD2 (6 bases). The ends were cut back, 8 bases at V and 5 bases at J, with 18 bases in the middle. The CDR3 is made up of 15 amino acids. Per germline, CDR1 LNHDA and CDR2 SQIVND (reference sequence). The CDR3 DNA reads as TGTGCCAGTCAAGGTCCCGGGAGAATGACCGGGGAGCTGTTTTTT. This encodes CASQGPGRMTGELFF.

This clone is a singleton in its sample. This chain connects TRBV7-2 to TRBJ1-1, with 10 nucleotides matching TRBD1. Losses at the gene ends were 5 bases for V and 0 bases for J; bases not matched to a gene: 3. The CDR3 sequence is 15 residues long. Germline V gene data show CDR1 as SGHTA and CDR2 as FQGNSA. DNA for the CDR3: TGTGCCAGCAGCGCCGACAGGGGGCTGAACACTGAAGCTTTCTTT. It encodes CASSADRGLNTEAFF.

The gene calls are TRBV6-5 and TRBJ2-3; 8 nucleotides align to TRBD2. The CDR3 covers 15 residues. V lost 5 bases and J lost 3; bases outside the gene matches: 7. The V gene's germline CDR1 is MNHEY and CDR2 SVGAGI. CDR3 sequence reads: CASSRAGGGTDTQYF. The CDR3 coding sequence is TGTGCCAGCAGTCGGGCGGGGGGTGGTACAGATACGCAGTATTTT.

The rearrangement joins TRBV18 to TRBJ1-1; D is perhaps TRBD1 (6 bases). There are 14 residues in the CDR3. V was trimmed by 3 bases and J by 3 bases, leaving 11 bases between them. The germline V gene encodes CDR1 KGHSH and CDR2 LQKENI. The CDR3 reads CASSPGGPDTEAFF. The CDR3, as DNA: TGTGCCAGCTCACCGGGGGGGCCGGACACTGAAGCTTTCTTT.

This clone came up a few times. The gene calls are TRBV19 and TRBJ2-6; the match to TRBD2 covers 7 bases. The CDR3 has 15 amino acids. The germline CDR1 and CDR2 sequences are LNHDA and SQIVND (reference sequence). V gave up 3 bases and J gave up 1 base; unmatched junction bases: 0. In DNA, the CDR3 is TGTGCCAGTAGTATCGGGGGGTCTGGGGCCAACGTCCTGACTTTC. It yields the protein CASSIGGSGANVLTF.

The chain has TRBV7-9 and TRBJ2-1; TRBD2 matches 10 bases. The CDR3 is 17 residues long. Germline trimming cut 5 bases from V and 5 bases from J; bases unmatched to any gene: 12. Germline V gives CDR1 SEHNR, CDR2 FQNEAQ (reference sequence). The CDR3 sequence: CASSTSLAGPLHNEQFF. The CDR3 coding sequence is TGTGCCAGCAGCACTTCACTAGCGGGACCATTGCACAATGAGCAGTTCTTC.

The chain has TRBV5-1 and TRBJ2-1, with a weak D call TRBD1 (7 bases). Germline V CDR1 and CDR2: SGHRS, YFSETQ. The CDR3 runs to 13 residues. Trimming stripped 4 bases from V and 6 bases from J, with 11 bases between. This CDR3 is CASSAGQTNEQFF. The CDR3 DNA is TGCGCCAGCAGCGCGGGACAGACCAATGAGCAGTTCTTC. The whole variable domain, remainder taken from reference TRBV5-1 and TRBJ2-1, is KAGVTQTPRYLIKTRGQQVTLSCSPISGHRSVSWYQQTPGQGLQFLFEYFSETQRNKGNFPGRFSGRQFSNSRSEMNVSTLELGDSALYLCASSAGQTNEQFFGPGTRLTVL.

The J gene is TRBJ1-1, the V gene TRBV9; no definite D call. Trimming left V 3 bases short and J 5 bases short, with 14 bases between. CDR3 length: 14 amino acids. Germline V gene lookup returns CDR1 SGDLS and CDR2 YYNGEE. Here the CDR3 reads CASSAAAPGTEAFF. In DNA, the CDR3 is TGTGCCAGCAGCGCCGCGGCCCCGGGGACTGAAGCTTTCTTT.

In its sample, this clone was seen once. The chain uses TRBV11-1 and TRBJ1-4; tentatively, D is TRBD1 (5 bases). In germline, CDR1 is SGHAT, CDR2 FQDESV (reference sequence). Trimming pared 5 bases from V and 8 bases from J, leaving 15 bases between. This CDR3 contains 14 residues. In DNA, the CDR3 is TGTGCCAGCAGCAAGAGAAGCCCAGGGGAAAAACTGTTTTTT. Amino acid sequence: CASSKRSPGEKLFF.

This clone was observed once. The chain recombines TRBV6-5 with TRBJ2-1; the D gene is possibly TRBD1 (6 bases). The ends were cut back, 5 bases at V and 5 bases at J, with 10 bases in the middle. CDR1 and CDR2 (germline): MNHEY, SVGAGI. This CDR3 contains 13 residues. The CDR3 sequence: CASSRGGNNEQFF. CDR3 sequence (DNA): TGTGCCAGCAGTAGAGGGGGAAACAATGAGCAGTTCTTC.

The rearrangement uses TRBV5-5 and TRBJ1-3, with D perhaps TRBD1 (5 bases). The V and J ends lost 4 bases and 0 bases respectively, with 14 bases between them. Germline V gene lookup returns CDR1 SGHKS and CDR2 YYEKEE (reference sequence). CDR3 length equals 16 residues. This CDR3 reads CASSAGPTDSGNTIYF. The CDR3 DNA is TGTGCCAGCAGCGCGGGACCCACGGACTCTGGAAACACCATATATTTT.

The V and J genes are TRBV6-2 or TRBV6-3 and TRBJ1-4; D remains ambiguous. CDR3 length equals 11 residues. Trimming shortened V by 4 bases and J by 6 bases, and 3 bases separated the two germline ends. Germline V gene data show CDR1 as MNHEY and CDR2 as SVGEGT. The CDR3 is CASSSYEKLFF. CDR3 nucleotide sequence: TGTGCCAGCAGTTCTTATGAAAAACTGTTTTTT.

The rearrangement links TRBV25-1 to TRBJ1-3; TRBD1 aligns across 8 bases. The trim removed 8 bases at V and 0 bases at J, leaving 6 bases unmatched. Germline-derived CDR1 and CDR2 are MGHDK and SYGVNS. The CDR3 runs to 15 residues. The CDR3 bases are TGTGCCAGCCGGGACAGGACTCTCTCTGGAAACACCATATATTTT. Translation gives CASRDRTLSGNTIYF.

The rearrangement joins TRBV27 to TRBJ2-1, with TRBD2 matching 7 bases. CDR1 and CDR2 (germline): MNHEY, SMNVEV (reference sequence). V was pared by 4 bases and J by 6 bases, with 15 bases of the junction left unmatched. This CDR3 spans 17 amino acids. The CDR3 sequence is CASSYDYSAGVGNEQFF. The CDR3 nucleotides are TGTGCCAGCAGTTACGACTACTCGGCGGGGGTGGGCAATGAGCAGTTCTTC.

V usage is TRBV5-1 and J usage is TRBJ1-1; a possible D gene is TRBD1 (6 bases). The V gene lost 4 bases and the J gene lost 0 bases, with 13 bases spanning the gap. This CDR3 has 15 amino acids. Germline V gene sequence: CDR1 SGHRS, CDR2 YFSETQ. CDR3 protein: CASSKDGTLNTEAFF. CDR3 nucleotide sequence: TGCGCCAGCAGCAAGGACGGGACATTGAACACTGAAGCTTTCTTT.

The chain uses TRBV13 and TRBJ1-2; 8 nucleotides match TRBD1. The germline CDR1 and CDR2 sequences are PRHDT and FYEKMQ (reference sequence). CDR3 length: 15 residues. The V segment lost 4 bases and the J segment 4 bases; nucleotides outside the gene matches: 8. The CDR3 protein is CASSSGQGGGYGYTF. DNA for the CDR3: TGTGCCAGCAGCTCCGGACAGGGAGGGGGCTATGGCTACACCTTC.

The chain uses TRBV7-2 and TRBJ1-5, with TRBD1 as a possible D gene (6 bases). The CDR3 runs to 14 residues. Germline CDR1 SGHTA, CDR2 FQGNSA. V was shortened by 1 base and J by 2 bases, with 6 bases between the two germline ends. Here the CDR3 reads CASSLGTGNQPQHF. DNA for the CDR3: TGTGCCAGCAGCTTAGGGACAGGCAATCAGCCCCAGCATTTT.

The table lists this clone with a count of one. The chain couples TRBV7-3 to TRBJ1-1, with TRBD1 as a possible D gene (5 bases). Deletions cut 5 bases from V and 6 bases from J, with 13 bases between. This CDR3 spans 13 amino acids. Germline V gene sequence: CDR1 SGHTA, CDR2 FQGTGA. In nucleotides, the CDR3 is TGTGCCAGCAGCCCGGGACTCCTCGCTGAAGCTTTCTTT. This encodes CASSPGLLAEAFF.

This clone was picked up one time. V usage is TRBV15 and J usage is TRBJ1-4; 11 nucleotides agree with TRBD1. V lost 0 bases and J lost 7; bases outside the gene matches: 16. CDR3 length: 20 residues. The germline V gene encodes CDR1 LNHNV and CDR2 YYDKDF (reference sequence). The CDR3 loop is CATSRDRGQGENSWFEKLFF. The DNA of the CDR3 is TGTGCCACCAGCAGAGATAGGGGACAGGGGGAAAATTCGTGGTTTGAAAAACTGTTTTTT.

V usage is TRBV5-5 and J usage is TRBJ1-3; a weak D match, TRBD1 (5 bases). The CDR3 loop spans 15 amino acids. V was pared by 0 bases and J by 2 bases, with 9 bases between. The germline V gene encodes CDR1 SGHKS and CDR2 YYEKEE (reference sequence). CDR3 nucleotide sequence: TGTGCCAGCAGCTTGGATCCGGGGGCTGGAAACACCATATATTTT. This codes for CASSLDPGAGNTIYF.

This chain links TRBV20-1 with TRBJ1-2; D is possibly TRBD1 (5 bases). Germline loops: CDR1 DFQATT, CDR2 SNEGSKA (reference sequence). The CDR3 runs to 11 residues. V was shortened by 3 bases and J by 6 bases, with 8 bases between the two germline ends. In DNA, the CDR3 is TGCAGTGCTAGGCGACAGAATGGCTACACCTTC. This translates into CSARRQNGYTF.